The sequence of this T cell receptor (beta chain) was determined in a study of T-cell memory formation after mild COVID-19. Trimming cost V 4 bases and J 2 bases, with 14 bases left between them. Germline V gives CDR1 SGHRS, CDR2 YFSETQ. This CDR3 is built from 15 residues. Constant-segment primers and 5'RACE yielded cDNA libraries for TCR alpha and TCR beta, each carrying sample barcodes and UMIs. Each CDR3 protein is one row after TCRdb ran MiXCR on the 5' RACE reads. Among about 610,000 distinct CDR3 sequences, roughly 17% were seen once, and the ten largest hold roughly 7.8%. This clonotype was sampled from an adult woman who had mild COVID-19 (a few samples of this study predate the infection). Cell type and time point are not known. Sequencing used PBMCs or a T cell subset sorted from them (not recorded which). V and J are TRBV5-1 and TRBJ2-3; D possibly corresponds to TRBD1 (6 bases). The CDR3 coding sequence is TGCGCCAGCAGCCCCCAACAGGGTATCACAGATACGCAGTATTTT. Protein: CASSPQQGITDTQYF.